This T cell receptor (beta chain) was obtained from a study of T cell responses to AZD1222 COVID-19 vaccine. Looking at the study overall: Pooling covered second doses at about 4 or about 12 weeks. Study findings and constraints: Donors, mostly white British, included more females; clonal diversity was possibly underestimated. Reportedly, nearly half of unique spike TCRs recognized epitopes outside B.1.351/B.1.1.7 mutations.

Repertoires were generated with immunoSEQ multiplex PCR, while TCRdb's copy carries only in-frame clones and drops some. The data hold some 130,000 clones, with 85% to 90% observed a single time. The ends were cut back, 1 base at V and 0 bases at J, with 12 bases in the middle. The germline V gene has CDR1 LNHNV and CDR2 YYDKDF (reference sequence). The CDR3 contains 16 residues. Concerning this clone itself: The antigen is undetermined.

The sample consisted of peripheral blood, taken on day 0 of AZD1222 vaccination. V and J are TRBV15 and TRBJ1-2; no clear D. This receptor was obtained from an adult in good health. The CDR3 DNA reads as TGTGCCACCAGCAGAGGTGGTCTGGGATCTAACTATGGCTACACCTTC. It specifies CATSRGGLGSNYGYTF.